Sequencing of this T cell receptor beta chain was carried out in a study of response to subunit inactivated influenza vaccine. Study outcomes and limitations: After each seasonal influenza vaccination, few new T cells are recruited, the authors suggested.

Regarding this clonotype: Its antigen is still unknown.

Germline CDR1 and CDR2: LGHDT and YNNKEL (reference sequence). Between the trimmed V and J ends, which lost 4 bases and 12 bases, there was a span of 16 bases. The length of the CDR3 is 13 residues. MiXCR was run by TCRdb on the RT-PCR reads, yielding one entry per CDR3 protein. The table records around 760,000 distinct CDR3 sequences, over 11% of them present only once. The sequence derives from a man aged 50-59 years who received an inactivated influenza vaccine. The V gene is TRBV3-1, the J gene TRBJ2-1; either TRBD1 or TRBD2 may supply D (6 bases each). The source material was PBMCs from blood, sampled around two weeks before vaccination. This CDR3 reads CASSPTRGRVQFF. The CDR3, as DNA: TGTGCCAGCAGCCCGACTCGGGGGCGAGTGCAGTTCTTC.